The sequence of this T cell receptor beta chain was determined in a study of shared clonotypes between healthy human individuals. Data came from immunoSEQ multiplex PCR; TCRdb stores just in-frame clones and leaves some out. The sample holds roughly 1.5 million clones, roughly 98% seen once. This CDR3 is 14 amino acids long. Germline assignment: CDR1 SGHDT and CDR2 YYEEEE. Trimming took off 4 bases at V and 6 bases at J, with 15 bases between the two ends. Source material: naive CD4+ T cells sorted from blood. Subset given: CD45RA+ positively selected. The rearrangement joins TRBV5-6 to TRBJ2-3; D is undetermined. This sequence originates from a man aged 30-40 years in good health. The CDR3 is CASSPSGPPDTQYF. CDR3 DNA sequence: TGTGCCAGCAGCCCCTCGGGCCCCCCGGATACGCAGTATTTT. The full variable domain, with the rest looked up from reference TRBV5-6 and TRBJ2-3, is DAGVTQSPTHLIKTRGQQVTLRCSPKSGHDTVSWYQQALGQGPQFIFQYYEEEERQRGNFPDRFSGHQFPNYSSELNVNALLLGDSALYLCASSPSGPPDTQYFGPGTRLTVL.